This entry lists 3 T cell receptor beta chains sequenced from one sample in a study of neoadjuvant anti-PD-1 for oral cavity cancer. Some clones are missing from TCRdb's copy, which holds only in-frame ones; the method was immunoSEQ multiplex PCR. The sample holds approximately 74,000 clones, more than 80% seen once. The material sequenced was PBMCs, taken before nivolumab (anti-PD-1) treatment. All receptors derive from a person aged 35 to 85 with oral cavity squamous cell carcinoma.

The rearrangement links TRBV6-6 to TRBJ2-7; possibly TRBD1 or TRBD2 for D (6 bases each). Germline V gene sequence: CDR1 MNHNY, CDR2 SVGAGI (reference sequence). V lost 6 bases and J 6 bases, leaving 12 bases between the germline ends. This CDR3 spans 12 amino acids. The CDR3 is CASRSGGGEQYF. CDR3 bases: TGTGCCAGCAGATCTGGAGGGGGCGAGCAGTACTTC.

CDR3 amino acids: CASSSFGQANTEAFF. CDR3 bases: TGCGCCAGCAGCTCTTTCGGACAAGCGAACACTGAAGCTTTCTTT. V gene TRBV5-1 combines with J gene TRBJ1-1, with a tentative D call TRBD1 (5 bases). The CDR3 length is 15 residues. Germline values: CDR1 SGHRS, CDR2 YFSETQ. V dropped 3 bases and J dropped 1 base, with 13 bases sitting between them.

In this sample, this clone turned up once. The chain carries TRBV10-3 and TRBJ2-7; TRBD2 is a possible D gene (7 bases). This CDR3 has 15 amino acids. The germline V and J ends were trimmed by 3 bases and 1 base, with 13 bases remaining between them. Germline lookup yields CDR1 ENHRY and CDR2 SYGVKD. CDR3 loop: CAISDPGGQSYEQYF. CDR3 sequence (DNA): TGTGCCATCAGTGATCCGGGGGGCCAGTCCTACGAGCAGTACTTC.